The 12 T cell receptor beta chains below come from one sample, sequenced in a study of blood T cell repertoires in COVID-19. Only in-frame clones appear in the TCRdb table, and some are missing; sequencing was by immunoSEQ multiplex PCR. The sample shows roughly 410,000 clones, 89% of them seen only once. Material: peripheral blood. The receptors originated from a middle-aged woman with COVID-19, enrolled during active disease.

V gene TRBV6-5 combines with J gene TRBJ1-1; TRBD1 matches 8 bases. CDR3 length: 14 residues. CDR1 is MNHEY, CDR2 SVGAGI, per germline. The ends lost 6 bases at V and 4 bases at J; junction bases unmatched: 7. CDR3 region: CASRRQGPSTEAFF. CDR3 sequence (DNA): TGTGCCAGCAGACGACAGGGGCCGAGCACTGAAGCTTTCTTT.

V usage is TRBV7-9 and J usage is TRBJ1-4, with 9 positions matching TRBD1. Trimming took 5 bases from V and 8 from J; bases not matched to a gene: 15. Germline CDR1 SEHNR, CDR2 FQNEAQ (reference sequence). This CDR3 region has 17 residues. The CDR3 protein is CASSKGIGQGYGEKLFF. The CDR3 DNA follows: TGTGCCAGCAGCAAAGGCATCGGACAGGGGTATGGAGAAAAACTGTTTTTT.

The chain couples TRBV5-6 to TRBJ1-6; tentative D call: TRBD1 (6 bases). V was shortened by 0 bases and J by 2 bases, with 12 bases between the two germline ends. The CDR3 has 17 amino acids. Germline-derived CDR1 and CDR2 are SGHDT and YYEEEE. The CDR3 nucleotides read TGTGCCAGCAGCTTGGGGCAGGGGTTAGCCTATAATTCACCCCTCCACTTT. Amino acids: CASSLGQGLAYNSPLHF.

The chain uses TRBV28 and TRBJ1-6; 8 bases are a match to TRBD1. This CDR3 has 16 residues. Germline trimming cut 5 bases from V and 10 bases from J; bases unmatched to any gene: 13. Germline V gene sequence: CDR1 MDHEN, CDR2 SYDVKM. The CDR3: CASSPPGQEFRSPLHF. CDR3 coding DNA: TGTGCCAGCAGTCCGCCGGGACAGGAGTTTCGGTCACCCCTCCACTTT.

The rearrangement links TRBV6-2 or TRBV6-3 to TRBJ1-6, with D maybe TRBD1 (5 bases). Trimming took 4 bases from V and 7 from J, leaving 17 bases between them. The CDR3 consists of 16 residues. CDR1 and CDR2 from the germline V gene are MNHEY and SVGEGT. CDR3 DNA sequence: TGTGCCAGCAGTTCGCCGCGGGGCAGCCAGAATTCACCCCTCCACTTT. Residues: CASSSPRGSQNSPLHF.

The rearrangement links TRBV6-6 to TRBJ1-2, with a tentative D call TRBD1 (5 bases). V gave up 7 bases and J gave up 7 bases, with 7 bases separating them. The CDR3 covers 10 residues. The germline V gene encodes CDR1 MNHNY and CDR2 SVGAGI (reference sequence). The CDR3 loop reads CASMGGGYTF. CDR3 in DNA: TGTGCCAGCATGGGGGGTGGCTACACCTTC.

The rearrangement uses TRBV29-1 and TRBJ1-2; D is perhaps TRBD1 (5 bases). This CDR3 has 13 residues. In germline, CDR1 is SQVTM, CDR2 ANQGSEA. With 2 bases removed from V and 5 bases from J, the gap between germline ends came to 12 bases. CDR3 nucleotide sequence: TGCAGCGTTGAAAGCGGGGGGGATTATGGCTACACCTTC. Translating it yields CSVESGGDYGYTF.

The chain couples TRBV9 to TRBJ2-3; 7 bases line up with TRBD2. Germline CDR1 SGDLS, CDR2 YYNGEE. The CDR3 contains 16 residues. Trimming took 0 bases from V and 2 from J; bases not matched to a gene: 6. The CDR3, as DNA: TGTGCCAGCAGCGTAGCATGGGAGGGCCTCACAGATACGCAGTATTTT. It yields the protein CASSVAWEGLTDTQYF. The variable domain in full, completed from reference TRBV9 and TRBJ2-3, reads DSGVTQTPKHLITATGQRVTLRCSPRSGDLSVYWYQQSLDQGLQFLIQYYNGEERAKGNILERFSAQQFPDLHSELNLSSLELGDSALYFCASSVAWEGLTDTQYFGPGTRLTVL.

This clone has just a few counts. The CDR3 bases are TGTGCCAGCAGTAGGGGGAAAGGAAACACCATATATTTT. Residues: CASSRGKGNTIYF. This sequence joins TRBV2 and TRBJ1-3; D is perhaps TRBD1 (6 bases). Germline V gene data show CDR1 as SNHLY and CDR2 as FYNNEI. CDR3 length: 13 residues. V was trimmed by 5 bases and J by 4 bases, leaving 9 bases between them.

The J gene is TRBJ2-3, the V gene TRBV18; 7 nucleotides line up with TRBD1. CDR3 length: 16 residues. V gave up 3 bases and J gave up 2 bases; unmatched junction bases: 8. The germline V gene has CDR1 KGHSH and CDR2 LQKENI. The CDR3 sequence is CASSPPTGFDTDTQYF. The CDR3 DNA reads as TGTGCCAGCTCACCTCCGACAGGGTTTGACACAGATACGCAGTATTTT.

This clone has a single count. J is TRBJ2-1 and V is TRBV3-1 (or the pseudogene TRBV3-2); 8 nucleotides align to TRBD1. Germline V lookup: CDR1 LGHDT, CDR2 YNNKEL (reference sequence). V was clipped by 5 bases and J by 7 bases; unmatched bases: 13. This CDR3 has 16 residues. CDR3 in amino acids: CASSSYPAGGLNEQFF. In DNA form, the CDR3 reads TGTGCCAGCAGCTCTTACCCGGCAGGGGGCTTGAATGAGCAGTTCTTC.

V gene TRBV29-1 combines with J gene TRBJ2-1; weak D call: TRBD2 (6 bases). The CDR3 spans 13 residues. Germline assignment: CDR1 SQVTM and CDR2 ANQGSEA. Trimming cost V 3 bases and J 2 bases, with 8 bases left between them. CDR3 region: CSVDGRPYNEQFF. For the CDR3, the DNA is TGCAGCGTTGATGGGAGGCCCTACAATGAGCAGTTCTTC.